This T cell receptor beta chain was captured by sequencing in a study of blood T cell repertoires in COVID-19. Study-wide context: T cells, B-cell-depleted T cells, or PBMCs supplied cDNA or gDNA.

CDR3 size: 14 residues. The germline gives CDR1 SNHLY, CDR2 FYNNEI. V lost 3 bases and J 5 bases, leaving 13 bases between the germline ends. Generated by immunoSEQ multiplex PCR, the TCRdb table keeps only in-frame clones and is missing some. The sample includes 150,000 to 200,000 clones, under 90% seen only once; the top ten take around 13%. The clonotype comes from an older woman with COVID-19, enrolled during active disease. The material sequenced was peripheral blood. The rearrangement links TRBV2 to TRBJ1-1; no clear D. In nucleotides, the CDR3 is TGTGCCAGCAGTGAGGTTCCGGGTTGGACTGAAGCTTTCTTT. The encoded protein is CASSEVPGWTEAFF.